The source of this T cell receptor (beta chain) is a study of shared clonotypes between healthy human individuals. The naive CD8 subset, CD45RO-negative cells positively selected for CCR7, excluded terminally differentiated effector memory CD45RA+ cells. The data were produced by immunoSEQ multiplex PCR, yet TCRdb's version contains in-frame clones alone and is incomplete. This table has around 2,000,000 clones, over 85% appearing once. Germline V gene sequence: CDR1 MGHRA, CDR2 YSYEKL. The CDR3 contains 17 residues. J gave up 2 bases and V 3 bases, and 7 bases lay outside the gene matches. This sequence was found in a man aged 18 to 29 in good health. The chain employs TRBV4-1 and TRBJ2-1; 10 bases fit TRBD2. Source material: naive CD8+ T cells sorted from blood. CDR3 nucleotides: TGCGCCAGCAGCCAGAGACCTAGCGGGAGCACCTACAATGAGCAGTTCTTC. Translated: CASSQRPSGSTYNEQFF.